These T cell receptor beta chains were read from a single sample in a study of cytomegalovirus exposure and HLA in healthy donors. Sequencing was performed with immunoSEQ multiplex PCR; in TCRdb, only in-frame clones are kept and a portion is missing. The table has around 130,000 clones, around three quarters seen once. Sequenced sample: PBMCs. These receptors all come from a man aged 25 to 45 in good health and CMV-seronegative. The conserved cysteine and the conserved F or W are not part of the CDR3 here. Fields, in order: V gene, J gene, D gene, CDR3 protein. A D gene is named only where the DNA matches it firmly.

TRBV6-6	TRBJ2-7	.	ASSSGDYEQY
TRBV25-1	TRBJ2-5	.	ASSGSGRTIQETQY
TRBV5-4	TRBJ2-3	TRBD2	ASSEATSGRAEDTQY
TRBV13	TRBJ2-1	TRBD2	ASSPGASGSYNEQF
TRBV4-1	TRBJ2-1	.	ASSQGLAGGNNEQF
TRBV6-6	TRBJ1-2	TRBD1	ASSRQGADGYT
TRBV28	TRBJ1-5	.	ASSLPLGVNNQPQH
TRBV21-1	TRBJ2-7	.	ASGQGSYEQY
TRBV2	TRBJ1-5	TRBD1	ASSGRDRETH
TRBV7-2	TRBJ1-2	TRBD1	ASAEGQTDYGYT
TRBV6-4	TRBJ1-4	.	ASSETAGYNEKLF
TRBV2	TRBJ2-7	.	ASSDLGDTTYEQY
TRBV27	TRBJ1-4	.	ASSPSRGLKEKLF
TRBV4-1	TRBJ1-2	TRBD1	ASSQGQGIDYGYT
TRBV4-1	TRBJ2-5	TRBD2	ASSPAGLSQETQY
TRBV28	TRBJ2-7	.	ASSLSGFTYEQY
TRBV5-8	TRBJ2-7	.	ASSLRQRSYEQY
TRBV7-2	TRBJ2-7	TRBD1	ASSPTGDPYEQY
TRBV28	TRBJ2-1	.	ASSRREPNEQF
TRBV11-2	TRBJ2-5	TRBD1	ASSWGQGVTETQY
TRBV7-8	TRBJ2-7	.	ASSSRHRGYEQY
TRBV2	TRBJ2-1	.	ASSTGRGGIYEQF
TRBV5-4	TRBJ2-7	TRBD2	ASSPGGGGRFYEQY
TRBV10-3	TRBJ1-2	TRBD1	AISQTGTANYGYT
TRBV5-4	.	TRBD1	ASSEGTGSPYEQY
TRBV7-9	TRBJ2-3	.	ASSLVSGTDTQY